This TCR beta chain was identified in a study of early T cells in non-severe SARS-CoV-2 infection. Study-wide context: Sequencing was performed on bulk RNA from unsorted whole blood, leaving chains unpaired.

Unique molecular identifiers were added to individual cDNA molecules. One entry per CDR3 protein results from TCRdb running MiXCR on the 5' RACE reads. Of more than 90,000 distinct CDR3 sequences listed, about 12% were seen once; the top ten hold over 2%. Study-wide results and limits: CD4 and private specificities were missed by VDJdb matching, which favored anti-spike CD8 responses.

There are a few counts of this clonotype. Its matching antigen is unknown. The sequencing sample was made of whole blood. This clonotype originated in an adult who was a healthcare worker with PCR-confirmed SARS-CoV-2 infection or an uninfected control (not recorded which).

Written as DNA, the CDR3 is TGTGCCAGCAGTGGACGGGGGTACTATGGCTACACCTTC. Amino acids: CASSGRGYYGYTF. The chain has TRBV6-1 and TRBJ1-2, with D perhaps TRBD1 (5 bases). Trimming shortened V by 4 bases and J by 3 bases, and 9 bases separated the two germline ends. Germline CDR1 MNHNS, CDR2 SASEGT. The CDR3 spans 13 residues.